Following are 14 T cell receptor beta chains from one sample sequenced in a study of cytomegalovirus exposure and HLA in healthy donors. 60 Vbeta and 13 Jbeta primers were used in PCR. Sequenced by immunoSEQ multiplex PCR; TCRdb stores in-frame clones only, minus some. In the table there are about 68,000 clones, approximately 75% of which are singletons. Sequenced: PBMCs. These receptors all stem from a human donor in good health.

The chain uses TRBV19 and TRBJ2-7; a weak D match, TRBD2 (7 bases). V lost 2 bases, J lost 4 bases, and 12 bases lay in between. The length of the CDR3 is 14 residues. Germline V gene data show CDR1 as LNHDA and CDR2 as SQIVND (reference sequence). CDR3 protein: CASSISGTFYEQYF. The CDR3 DNA is TGTGCCAGTAGTATAAGCGGGACATTTTACGAGCAGTACTTC.

The chain combines TRBV28 with TRBJ1-2; 12 bases are shared with TRBD1. The germline V gene encodes CDR1 MDHEN and CDR2 SYDVKM. Germline trimming cut 5 bases from V and 5 bases from J; bases unmatched to any gene: 6. The CDR3 sequence is 15 residues long. The CDR3 region is CASSVGTGGSYGYTF. CDR3 nucleotides: TGTGCCAGCAGTGTCGGGACAGGGGGCTCGTATGGCTACACCTTC.

The V gene is TRBV9, the J gene TRBJ2-3; a weak D match, TRBD2 (7 bases). Germline CDR1 SGDLS, CDR2 YYNGEE. Trimming left V 2 bases short and J 5 bases short, with 12 bases between. The CDR3 runs 14 residues. The CDR3 loop reads CASSVGGAGDTQYF. The CDR3 DNA follows: TGTGCCAGCAGCGTTGGGGGGGCCGGAGATACGCAGTATTTT.

This clone showed up just a few times. The gene calls are TRBV7-9 and TRBJ2-1; TRBD2 matches 12 bases. The junction had 3 bases not matched to a gene; V was cut back by 4 bases and J by 5 bases. CDR1 is SEHNR and CDR2 is FQNEAQ in the germline V gene (reference sequence). The CDR3 length is 15 residues. CDR3 loop: CASSSTSGSNNEQFF. CDR3 nucleotide sequence: TGTGCCAGCAGCTCGACTAGCGGGAGTAACAATGAGCAGTTCTTC.

This clone has more than one count but fewer than ten. The genes are TRBV9 and TRBJ2-2; D gene unclear. CDR1 and CDR2 from the germline V gene are SGDLS and YYNGEE. Trimming shortened V by 4 bases and J by 2 bases, and 9 bases separated the two germline ends. The CDR3 totals 14 residues. In nucleotides, the CDR3 is TGTGCCAGCAGCTCGCGATTTAACACCGGGGAGCTGTTTTTT. This encodes CASSSRFNTGELFF.

The genes are TRBV9 and TRBJ1-4, with D unresolved. The CDR3 has 13 residues. In germline, CDR1 is SGDLS, CDR2 YYNGEE. The germline V and J ends were trimmed by 0 bases and 5 bases, with 5 bases remaining between them. The CDR3 reads CASSVGGNEKLFF. The CDR3 DNA sequence: TGTGCCAGCAGCGTAGGAGGGAATGAAAAACTGTTTTTT.

This rearrangement joins TRBV7-6 to TRBJ2-7; the match to TRBD1 covers 9 bases. V trimming: 2 bases; J trimming: 3 bases; junction bases outside the gene matches: 2. CDR1 and CDR2 from the germline V gene are SGHVS and FNYEAQ. The CDR3 runs 14 residues. The CDR3 DNA sequence: TGTGCCAGCAGCTTATCGACAGGGGGCTACGAGCAGTACTTC. The encoded protein is CASSLSTGGYEQYF. Filled out from reference TRBV7-6 and TRBJ2-7, the complete variable domain reads GAGVSQSPRYKVTKRGQDVALRCDPISGHVSLYWYRQALGQGPEFLTYFNYEAQQDKSGLPNDRFSAERPEGSISTLTIQRTEQRDSAMYRCASSLSTGGYEQYFGPGTRLTVT.

V and J are TRBV5-8 and TRBJ1-1; no clear D. CDR3 size: 14 residues. Trimming cost V 4 bases and J 3 bases, with 13 bases left between them. Germline V gives CDR1 SGHTS, CDR2 YDEGEE. CDR3 region: CASSQVFLDTEAFF. CDR3 DNA sequence: TGTGCCAGCAGCCAGGTTTTCTTGGACACTGAAGCTTTCTTT.

The rearrangement links TRBV7-6 to TRBJ2-5, with 11 nucleotides matching TRBD2. This CDR3 region has 19 residues. The ends lost 1 base at V and 2 bases at J; junction bases unmatched: 12. The germline CDR1 and CDR2 sequences are SGHVS and FNYEAQ. The CDR3 sequence: CASSLGSGGADLWQETQYF. CDR3 DNA sequence: TGTGCCAGCAGCTTAGGTAGCGGGGGGGCCGATTTATGGCAAGAGACCCAGTACTTC.

The chain recombines TRBV13 with TRBJ2-7, with 10 nucleotides matching TRBD1. From germline, CDR1 is PRHDT and CDR2 FYEKMQ (reference sequence). After removal of 0 bases from V and 6 bases from J, the junction contained 5 bases not matched to a gene. This CDR3 has 15 residues. CDR3 DNA sequence: TGTGCCAGCAGCTTAGGCCCCGGACAGGGGGGCGAGCAGTACTTC. This encodes CASSLGPGQGGEQYF. The variable domain in full, with the rest retrieved from reference TRBV13 and TRBJ2-7, is AAGVIQSPRHLIKEKRETATLKCYPIPRHDTVYWYQQGPGQDPQFLISFYEKMQSDKGSIPDRFSAQQFSDYHSELNMSSLELGDSALYFCASSLGPGQGGEQYFGPGTRLTVT.

This chain connects TRBV9 to TRBJ1-3, with D possibly being TRBD1 (5 bases). Looked up from germline, CDR1 is SGDLS and CDR2 is YYNGEE. This CDR3 has 17 amino acids. V was clipped by 5 bases and J by 0 bases, with 18 bases between them. CDR3 sequence (DNA): TGTGCCAGCAGGTATCTCGGACATTCCTTCTCTGGAAACACCATATATTTT. As protein: CASRYLGHSFSGNTIYF.

The gene calls are TRBV2 and TRBJ1-1; a weak D match, TRBD1 (6 bases). V was trimmed by 4 bases and J by 0 bases, leaving 12 bases between them. The CDR3 covers 15 residues. Germline assignment: CDR1 SNHLY and CDR2 FYNNEI. The CDR3 here is CASSGAGDLNTEAFF. The DNA for the CDR3 is TGTGCCAGCAGTGGGGCAGGGGATCTGAACACTGAAGCTTTCTTT.

This clone occurred a few times. The V and J genes are TRBV6-1 and TRBJ1-6; TRBD1 aligns across 8 bases. Germline values: CDR1 MNHNS, CDR2 SASEGT. This CDR3 is 15 amino acids long. V lost 3 bases to trimming and J lost 7 bases; unmatched junction nucleotides: 5. DNA of the CDR3: TGTGCCAGCAGTGAGGACAGGGTTAGGAATTCACCCCTCCACTTT. Translation: CASSEDRVRNSPLHF.

For the CDR3, the DNA is TGTGCCAGGAATCTAAAATCGGGGGGGATAGATACGCAGTATTTT. Its translation: CARNLKSGGIDTQYF. The chain has TRBV2 and TRBJ2-3; 8 bases are a match to TRBD2. This CDR3 has 15 amino acids. Germline CDR1 and CDR2: SNHLY and FYNNEI. J lost 5 bases, V lost 9 bases, and 13 bases had no gene match. The complete variable domain, with remaining parts taken from reference TRBV2 and TRBJ2-3, reads EPEVTQTPSHQVTQMGQEVILRCVPISNHLYFYWYRQILGQKVEFLVSFYNNEISEKSEIFDDQFSVERPDGSNFTLKIRSTKLEDSAMYFCARNLKSGGIDTQYFGPGTRLTVL.